The 23 T cell receptor beta chains presented below share a single source sample, sequenced in a study of T cells in Graves' hyperthyroidism and ophthalmopathy. Researchers amplified the TCR beta CDR3 regions from RNA transcripts. The HTBI set primed first-round TCR CDR3 RT-PCR. TCRdb redid the calling of the multiplex PCR reads with MiXCR, one entry per CDR3 protein. The sample lists approximately 510,000 distinct CDR3 sequences, about a fifth occurring once. Input material: blood. These receptors were collected from a man aged 18 to 29 with Graves' hyperthyroidism.

This clonotype was seen a handful of times. Likely a read error: the CDR3 ends without its conserved phenylalanine or tryptophan. The chain joins TRBV3-1 to TRBJ1-2; D gene unclear. The germline V gene encodes CDR1 LGHDT and CDR2 YNNKEL (reference sequence). Trimming stripped 3 bases from V and 1 base from J, with 15 bases between. This CDR3 comprises 16 residues. CDR3: CASSHGRRPVNYGYTY. The CDR3 DNA reads as TGTGCCAGCAGCCATGGGAGGCGGCCGGTTAACTATGGCTACACCTAC.

The genes are TRBV19 and TRBJ2-5; 10 bases agree with TRBD2. With V trimmed by 8 bases and J by 1 base, 4 bases remained unmatched. The CDR3 loop spans 14 amino acids. Germline lookup yields CDR1 LNHDA and CDR2 SQIVND (reference sequence). CDR3 sequence: CASGLAEPQETQYF. The DNA for the CDR3 is TGTGCCAGTGGACTAGCGGAGCCCCAAGAGACCCAGTACTTC.

With respect to this clonotype: A much larger clone sits a single nucleotide away, making a read error possible. The V call is TRBV9, the J call TRBJ1-1; no firm D call. The CDR3 is made up of 13 amino acids. V lost 0 bases and J 1 base, leaving 4 bases between the germline ends. The germline V gene encodes CDR1 SGDLS and CDR2 YYNGEE. CDR3 DNA: TGTGCCAGCAGCGTAGGGTGGAACACTGAAGCTTTCTTT. Its translation: CASSVGWNTEAFF.

This chain links TRBV12-3 or TRBV12-4 with TRBJ1-1; unclear D gene. V was pared by 6 bases and J by 4 bases, with 12 bases between. The CDR3 loop spans 13 amino acids. The CDR3 DNA sequence: TGTGCCAGCAGCTCCCCTGTGGGCACTGAAGCTTTCTTT. Protein product: CASSSPVGTEAFF.

The CDR3 DNA is TGTGCCTGTTCTACAGGGACTAACTATGGCTACACCTTC. Translation: CACSTGTNYGYTF. This rearrangement joins TRBV30 to TRBJ1-2; tentative D call: TRBD1 (6 bases). The V end was cut by 6 bases, the J end by 0 bases, with 11 bases between. The CDR3 spans 13 residues. Per germline, CDR1 GTSNPN and CDR2 SVGIG (reference sequence).

Concerning this clonotype itself: The junction does not match germline at one end; this may be a read error. The genes are TRBV27 and TRBJ2-7; D unclear. The CDR3 contains 9 residues. The germline CDR1 and CDR2 sequences are MNHEY and SMNVEV (reference sequence). The CDR3 is CASHYGQYF. The CDR3 DNA follows: TGTGCCAGCCACTACGGGCAGTACTTC.

This clonotype was seen only a few times. The rearrangement joins TRBV7-2 to TRBJ1-6; 12 nucleotides line up with TRBD1. V shed 5 bases, J shed 15 bases, and the junction held 2 bases outside the gene matches. Germline CDR1 is SGHTA and CDR2 is FQGNSA. This CDR3 is 12 amino acids long. The CDR3 DNA sequence: TGTGCCAGCAGCAGGGACAGGGGGCTCCTCCACTTT. This codes for CASSRDRGLLHF.

This chain links TRBV13 with TRBJ1-2, with a tentative D call TRBD1 (6 bases). This CDR3 region has 12 residues. Trimming removed 7 bases from V and 3 bases from J, with 9 bases in between. Germline V lookup: CDR1 PRHDT, CDR2 FYEKMQ (reference sequence). The CDR3 reads CASTQGHYGYTF. For the CDR3, the DNA is TGTGCCAGCACCCAGGGGCACTATGGCTACACCTTC.

This clonotype was found many times. At one of its ends the junction is not consistent with the germline gene, which may arise from a read error. This chain joins TRBV7-9 and TRBJ2-5; possible D gene TRBD1, 5 bases. From germline, CDR1 is SEHNR and CDR2 FQNEAQ (reference sequence). The CDR3 loop spans 15 amino acids. The CDR3 DNA is TGTGCCAGCAGCATACAGGCGCAGGGTGGAAAGACCCAGCACTTC. This gives the protein CASSIQAQGGKTQHF.

This clonotype was detected a few times. This chain uses TRBV6-1 with TRBJ1-6, with D tentatively TRBD1 (6 bases). Per germline, CDR1 MNHNS and CDR2 SASEGT. The CDR3 runs 14 residues. V lost 6 bases and J 10 bases, leaving 16 bases between the germline ends. This CDR3 is CASSQVGGQSPLHF. CDR3 coding DNA: TGTGCCAGCAGCCAGGTAGGGGGTCAGTCACCCCTCCACTTT.

This clonotype was found a few times. The chain employs TRBV15 and TRBJ1-1; D remains unclear. The germline gives CDR1 LNHNV, CDR2 YYDKDF (reference sequence). Deletions cut 6 bases from V and 3 bases from J, with 11 bases between. This CDR3 spans 13 amino acids. CDR3 amino acids: CATRMIKDTEAFF. The CDR3 DNA reads as TGTGCCACCAGGATGATTAAAGACACTGAAGCTTTCTTT.

Comments on this clonotype: This may be a read error, as it is one base from a much larger clone. The chain links TRBV20-1 to TRBJ2-2; perhaps TRBD1 as D (6 bases). The CDR3 contains 15 residues. Germline loops: CDR1 DFQATT, CDR2 SNEGSKA (reference sequence). The CDR3 region has the DNA TGCAGTGCTAGAGAGGCAGGGGTAGTAGCCGGGGAGCTGTGTTTT. It codes for CSAREAGVVAGELCF.

This clonotype turned up a few times. The chain employs TRBV5-1 and TRBJ2-3; D is possibly TRBD1 or TRBD2 (5 bases each). CDR1 SGHRS and CDR2 YFSETQ come from the germline V gene. V lost 3 bases and J 6 bases, leaving 23 bases between the germline ends. The CDR3 extends over 17 amino acids. CDR3: CASSWGRAPRWADTQYF. The CDR3 DNA reads as TGCGCCAGCAGCTGGGGACGGGCCCCTCGATGGGCCGATACGCAGTATTTT.

The J gene is TRBJ1-2, the V gene TRBV19; D is unresolved. Germline V gene sequence: CDR1 LNHDA, CDR2 SQIVND (reference sequence). CDR3 length equals 14 residues. Trimming stripped 3 bases from V and 0 bases from J, with 8 bases between. CDR3 sequence (DNA): TGTGCCAGTAGTATGGTGGAAACTAACTATGGCTACACCTTC. Translating it yields CASSMVETNYGYTF.

This clonotype has ten or more counts. This chain uses TRBV12-3 or TRBV12-4 with TRBJ2-2; D remains ambiguous. The germline V and J ends were trimmed by 6 bases and 5 bases, with 10 bases remaining between them. The CDR3 has 13 residues. CDR3 nucleotides: TGTGCCAGCAGCCCTCGATGGACCGGGGAGCTGTTTTTT. Its protein product is CASSPRWTGELFF.

The table lists this clonotype with a few counts. J is TRBJ2-7 and V is TRBV28, with D possibly being TRBD2 (5 bases). The germline V gene encodes CDR1 MDHEN and CDR2 SYDVKM. This CDR3 has 13 amino acids. V was shortened by 8 bases and J by 7 bases, with 18 bases between the two germline ends. This chain's CDR3 is CASGRATPGEQYF. The DNA for the CDR3 is TGTGCCAGCGGACGGGCGACCCCGGGGGAGCAGTACTTC.

This clonotype was detected ten times or more. The rearrangement links TRBV12-3 or TRBV12-4 to TRBJ2-3; D tentatively fits TRBD1 or TRBD2 (5 bases each). The V and J ends lost 6 bases and 0 bases respectively, with 16 bases between them. The CDR3 extends over 16 amino acids. As DNA, the CDR3 is TGTGCCAGCAGGATCAACTTGGGACCTAGCACAGATACGCAGTATTTT. Translation: CASRINLGPSTDTQYF.

This clonotype was detected many times. One junction end does not reproduce the germline sequence, and a read error may be involved. The genes are TRBV15 and TRBJ1-2; 7 bases align to TRBD1. The CDR3 totals 13 residues. CDR1 is LNHNV, CDR2 YYDKDF, per germline (reference sequence). CDR3 region: CATSRGDREGCTF. For the CDR3, the DNA is TGTGCCACCAGCAGGGGCGACAGGGAGGGCTGCACCTTC.

CDR3 bases: TGTGCCAGCAGTGGGGACAGTATCACCGGGGAGCTGTTTTTT. Translating it yields CASSGDSITGELFF. The V gene is TRBV28, the J gene TRBJ2-2; 7 bases fit TRBD1. Trimming removed 5 bases from V and 4 bases from J; junction bases left unmatched: 4. This CDR3 spans 14 amino acids. Germline values: CDR1 MDHEN, CDR2 SYDVKM. Complete variable domain (other parts from reference TRBV28 and TRBJ2-2): DVKVTQSSRYLVKRTGEKVFLECVQDMDHENMFWYRQDPGLGLRLIYFSYDVKMKEKGDIPEGYSVSREKKERFSLILESASTNQTSMYLCASSGDSITGELFFGEGSRLTVL.

This clonotype was seen only a few times. The genes are TRBV5-1 and TRBJ1-2, with a tentative D call TRBD1 (5 bases). V lost 4 bases to trimming and J lost 8 bases, with 15 bases between them. This CDR3 region has 13 residues. Germline-derived CDR1 and CDR2 are SGHRS and YFSETQ. CDR3 region: CASSHGTGLGYTF. CDR3 coding DNA: TGCGCCAGCAGCCATGGGACTGGCTTAGGCTACACCTTC.

In regard to this clonotype: Since a much larger clone is just one base distant, this may be a read error. This chain links TRBV7-9 with TRBJ2-7, with D maybe TRBD1 (5 bases). From germline, CDR1 is SEHNR and CDR2 FQNEAQ (reference sequence). V shed 5 bases and J shed 6 bases, with 14 bases lying between them. This CDR3 is built from 13 residues. CDR3 sequence: CASSGIGVGEQYF. CDR3 in DNA: TGTGCCAGCAGCGGAATAGGGGTAGGCGAGCAGTACTTC.

This clonotype was found many times. This chain connects TRBV7-8 to TRBJ2-7; no clear D gene. Trimming removed 0 bases at V and 5 bases at J, with 11 bases between. Germline V gene data show CDR1 as SGHVS and CDR2 as FQNEAQ. This CDR3 has 14 residues. Here the CDR3 reads CASSLARAGHEQYF. The CDR3, as DNA: TGTGCCAGCAGCTTAGCGCGCGCAGGCCACGAGCAGTACTTC.

Ten or more counts support this clonotype. The chain links TRBV12-3 or TRBV12-4 to TRBJ1-2; 8 bases are shared with TRBD1. With 6 bases clipped from V and 6 bases from J, the junction kept 6 bases outside the gene matches. CDR3 length: 13 amino acids. The chain's CDR3 is CASRLTGDHGYTF. CDR3 DNA sequence: TGTGCCAGCAGATTGACAGGGGACCATGGCTACACCTTC.